This TCR beta chain was recorded in a study of shared clonotypes between healthy human individuals. Every subset had its genomic DNA shared out evenly among several immunoSEQ plates. Produced via immunoSEQ multiplex PCR; TCRdb's table is partial and in-frame only. Of 2 million to 2.5 million clones listed, 85% to 95% were seen once; the top ten hold over 1.5%. Terminally differentiated effector memory CD45RA+ cells were excluded from the naive CD8 cells, which were CD45RO-negative and positively selected for CCR7. CDR3 length: 11 amino acids. V was shortened by 4 bases and J by 7 bases, with 7 bases between the two germline ends. Germline V CDR1 and CDR2: MNHNS, SASEGT. Regarding this clone: Other DNA sequences in the sample encode the same CDR3.

The specimen was naive CD8+ T cells from PBMCs. This clonotype originated in a man younger than 35 in good health. Some clones in this sample may be carry-over from other donors' samples. The chain carries TRBV6-1 and TRBJ1-2, with D tentatively TRBD1 (5 bases). The CDR3 protein is CASSAGGGYTF. CDR3 bases: TGTGCCAGCAGTGCGGGGGGTGGCTACACCTTC.